This T cell receptor (beta chain) was identified during a study of blood T cell repertoires in COVID-19. Overall study context: The study drew acute and convalescent COVID-19 samples from the United States, Italy and Spain. Nucleic acid was either cDNA or gDNA, and it came from T cells, B-cell-depleted T cells, or PBMCs.

Profiled with immunoSEQ multiplex PCR; TCRdb holds only in-frame clones, not every one. Found here are about 120,000 clones, over 75% of them singletons; the top ten hold 25% to 30%. The sample comprised peripheral blood. This TCR was recovered from a man aged 70-80 years with active or convalescent COVID-19.

The DNA for the CDR3 is TGTGCCAGCAGTTACCGATCTGGGGCGGAGTACTTC. It specifies CASSYRSGAEYF. V is TRBV6-5 and J is TRBJ2-7, with a tentative D call TRBD1 (5 bases). V lost 2 bases to trimming and J lost 11 bases, with 13 bases between them. This CDR3 comprises 12 residues. From germline, CDR1 is MNHEY and CDR2 SVGAGI.